These 21 T cell receptor beta chains originate from one sample sequenced in a study of regulatory T cells in long-lasting Graves disease. The time point denotes: newly diagnosed GD, antithyroid drugs for less than 3 months. The TCR library was made from RNA that had been extracted from PBMCs in TRIzol. Construction of TCR beta libraries relied on iRepertoire HTBI primers and on Arm-PCR targeting CDR3 regions. Via MiXCR, TCRdb re-called the multiplex PCR reads, giving one row per CDR3 protein. The sample has 350,000 to 500,000 distinct CDR3 sequences; approximately 16% are singletons. These same data were also listed under a study on T cells in Graves' hyperthyroidism and ophthalmopathy.

This specimen was peripheral blood mononuclear cells (PBMCs), taken at new diagnosis, from a patient treated with antithyroid drugs. All receptors derive from a young woman with Graves disease.

J is TRBJ2-2 and V is TRBV7-3; 11 positions match TRBD2. Per the germline V gene, CDR1 is SGHTA and CDR2 is FQGTGA. V was pared by 4 bases and J by 4 bases, with 5 bases of the junction left unmatched. The CDR3 runs to 16 residues. CDR3: CASSSTSGRGTGELFF. The DNA of the CDR3 is TGTGCCAGCAGCTCTACTAGCGGGAGAGGCACCGGGGAGCTGTTTTTT.

There are a few counts of this clonotype. The CDR3 bases are TGTGCCTGGGGTTCTACCAGGGGGCTCACTGGAAACACCATATATTTT. It translates to CAWGSTRGLTGNTIYF. V is TRBV30 and J is TRBJ1-3, with 8 bases identical to TRBD1. V dropped 5 bases and J dropped 2; count of bases not matched to a gene: 11. The CDR3 has 16 amino acids. Germline CDR1 reads GTSNPN; CDR2 reads SVGIG (reference sequence).

This clonotype was detected many times. Written as DNA, the CDR3 is TGTGCCAGCTTCTCCGAAGGAGTCGACGCTGGTTTCTTT. This gives the protein CASFSEGVDAGFF. The chain has TRBV18 and TRBJ1-1, with D hard to call. Germline CDR1 is KGHSH and CDR2 is LQKENI. The CDR3 has 13 residues. V was pared by 7 bases and J by 13 bases, with 22 bases between.

This clonotype showed up many times. The chain uses TRBV3-1 and TRBJ1-1; 7 bases line up with TRBD1. Unmatched junction bases numbered 11, after V lost 6 bases and J lost 7 bases. The germline gives CDR1 LGHDT, CDR2 YNNKEL (reference sequence). This CDR3 has 14 residues. DNA of the CDR3: TGTGCCAGCAGTCTCCAGGGGGATCCTCTTGAAGCTTTCTTT. Protein sequence: CASSLQGDPLEAFF.

This clonotype was seen at least ten times. The rearrangement links TRBV6-1 to TRBJ2-5; 10 nucleotides match TRBD2. CDR1 is MNHNS and CDR2 is SASEGT in the germline V gene. The CDR3 contains 17 residues. With 0 bases clipped from V and 5 bases from J, the junction kept 9 bases outside the gene matches. Here the CDR3 DNA reads TGTGCCAGCAGTGAAGCGCCAGCGGGAGGGCCCAGTGAGACCCAGTACTTC. Translated: CASSEAPAGGPSETQYF.

This chain uses TRBV12-3 or TRBV12-4 with TRBJ2-2; 9 positions agree with TRBD2. CDR3 length: 15 residues. Trimming took 3 bases from V and 6 from J; bases not matched to a gene: 5. The CDR3 here is CASSLAGGGAGELFF. CDR3 nucleotide sequence: TGTGCCAGCAGTTTGGCGGGAGGGGGGGCCGGGGAGCTGTTTTTT.

The chain employs TRBV9 and TRBJ1-2, with a tentative D call TRBD1 (6 bases). The CDR3 is 16 amino acids. V shed 3 bases and J shed 0 bases, with 15 bases lying between them. CDR1 is SGDLS and CDR2 is YYNGEE in the germline V gene. The CDR3 bases are TGTGCCAGCAGCGCCGCACCCGGGACAACTAACTATGGCTACACCTTC. Translation: CASSAAPGTTNYGYTF.

This clonotype was observed at least ten times. The chain combines TRBV7-2 with TRBJ2-5, with D perhaps TRBD1 (6 bases). The germline gives CDR1 SGHTA, CDR2 FQGNSA. The germline V and J ends were trimmed by 2 bases and 5 bases, with 12 bases remaining between them. The CDR3 spans 14 residues. The CDR3 DNA sequence: TGTGCCAGCAGCTTATACGAGGACAGTGAGACCCAGTACTTC. This sequence encodes CASSLYEDSETQYF. Using reference TRBV7-2 and TRBJ2-5 for the parts outside the CDR3, the full variable domain is GAGVSQSPSNKVTEKGKDVELRCDPISGHTALYWYRQSLGQGLEFLIYFQGNSAPDKSGLPSDRFSAERTGGSVSTLTIQRTQQEDSAVYLCASSLYEDSETQYFGPGTRLLVL.

This clonotype was recorded at least ten times. The CDR3 here is CSASLPILYGYTF. The CDR3 DNA reads as TGCAGTGCTAGCCTCCCGATCTTATATGGCTACACCTTC. V is TRBV20-1 and J is TRBJ1-2; D remains unclear. The V end lost 3 bases, the J end lost 5 bases, and 13 bases lay between the germline ends. This CDR3 has 13 amino acids. The germline gives CDR1 DFQATT, CDR2 SNEGSKA (reference sequence).

This clonotype has a count of ten or more. V and J are TRBV29-1 and TRBJ1-1, with a possible D match to TRBD1 (5 bases). CDR1 is SQVTM and CDR2 is ANQGSEA in the germline V gene. The CDR3 length is 17 residues. Trimming took off 3 bases at V and 0 bases at J, with 20 bases between the two ends. CDR3 sequence: CSVDPPGHHLMNTEAFF. CDR3 coding DNA: TGCAGCGTTGACCCACCCGGACATCACTTAATGAACACTGAAGCTTTCTTT.

This clonotype occurred many times. The rearrangement joins TRBV28 to TRBJ2-3; D might be TRBD1 or TRBD2, each matching 5 bases. V shed 5 bases and J shed 5 bases, with 20 bases lying between them. The length of the CDR3 is 16 residues. Germline CDR1 MDHEN, CDR2 SYDVKM. Here the CDR3 DNA reads TGTGCCAGCAGTCAAGTGACCGGGACGGGGATAGATACGCAGTATTTT. This gives the protein CASSQVTGTGIDTQYF.

This clonotype was recorded many times. The chain recombines TRBV6-5 with TRBJ2-2; TRBD2 aligns across 11 bases. The germline gives CDR1 MNHEY, CDR2 SVGAGI. Trimming took 4 bases from V and 7 from J; bases not matched to a gene: 5. The CDR3 length is 15 residues. CDR3 nucleotide sequence: TGTGCCAGCAGTTTACTAGCGGGAGACGTCGGGGAGCTGTTTTTT. Residues: CASSLLAGDVGELFF.

This clonotype was counted many times. The chain joins TRBV11-2 to TRBJ1-1; D unresolved. Per the germline V gene, CDR1 is SGHAT and CDR2 is FQNNGV. The CDR3 is 13 residues long. V was trimmed by 6 bases and J by 2 bases, leaving 10 bases between them. Here the CDR3 reads CASSRADNTEAFF. In nucleotides, the CDR3 is TGTGCCAGCAGTCGCGCGGATAACACTGAAGCTTTCTTT.

This clonotype was seen many times. V is TRBV12-3 or TRBV12-4 and J is TRBJ1-4; D not certain. The CDR3 covers 15 residues. Trimming took off 3 bases at V and 0 bases at J, with 8 bases between the two ends. CDR3 in DNA: TGTGCCAGCAGTTTGAATGTTGCAACTAATGAAAAACTGTTTTTT. Its translation: CASSLNVATNEKLFF.

The chain combines TRBV29-1 with TRBJ1-2; D is undetermined. V was clipped by 4 bases and J by 4 bases, with 22 bases between them. This CDR3 has 16 residues. Germline V lookup: CDR1 SQVTM, CDR2 ANQGSEA. CDR3 sequence reads: CSVVTAERYTGYGYTF. The CDR3, as DNA: TGCAGCGTTGTAACGGCAGAGAGATATACCGGCTATGGCTACACCTTC.

This clonotype was observed a single time. The chain has TRBV27 and TRBJ2-5, with unresolved D. Germline lookup yields CDR1 MNHEY and CDR2 SMNVEV (reference sequence). V dropped 4 bases and J dropped 7 bases, with 16 bases sitting between them. CDR3 size: 14 residues. The CDR3 coding sequence is TGTGCCAGCAGTTCACCCGGTTTTTTGGGGACCCAGTACTTC. Its translation is CASSSPGFLGTQYF.

This clonotype was observed a handful of times. The chain joins TRBV29-1 to TRBJ1-2, with D tentatively TRBD1 (6 bases). This CDR3 is built from 13 residues. CDR1 and CDR2 (germline): SQVTM, ANQGSEA. V gave up 7 bases and J gave up 4 bases, with 16 bases separating them. The CDR3 loop is CSAAGDGTYGYTF. The CDR3 coding sequence is TGCAGCGCTGCAGGGGACGGGACCTATGGCTACACCTTC.

This clonotype was seen repeatedly, ten times or more. The rearrangement joins TRBV2 to TRBJ1-6, with no clear D. With 6 bases removed from V and 9 bases from J, the gap between germline ends came to 18 bases. CDR3 size: 15 residues. In germline, CDR1 is SNHLY, CDR2 FYNNEI. CDR3 coding DNA: TGTGCCAGCAGAGCTGACGAAGATCGGGTTTCACCCCTCCACTTT. Its protein product is CASRADEDRVSPLHF. Complete variable domain (other parts from reference TRBV2 and TRBJ1-6): EPEVTQTPSHQVTQMGQEVILRCVPISNHLYFYWYRQILGQKVEFLVSFYNNEISEKSEIFDDQFSVERPDGSNFTLKIRSTKLEDSAMYFCASRADEDRVSPLHFGNGTRLTVT.

Many counts were recorded for this clonotype. The genes are TRBV5-1 and TRBJ2-1; maybe TRBD1 (6 bases). The CDR3 is made up of 13 amino acids. Germline lookup yields CDR1 SGHRS and CDR2 YFSETQ. V was trimmed by 2 bases and J by 9 bases, leaving 12 bases between them. The CDR3 protein is CASSFTGQGEQFF. CDR3 DNA sequence: TGCGCCAGCAGCTTCACAGGGCAGGGTGAGCAGTTCTTC.

The sample holds many counts of this clonotype. The gene calls are TRBV7-9 and TRBJ1-1; D unclear. CDR1 is SEHNR, CDR2 FQNEAQ, per germline (reference sequence). Trimming pared 4 bases from V and 5 bases from J, leaving 11 bases between. The CDR3 runs to 13 residues. The CDR3 region is CASSSDTDTEAFF. The CDR3 coding sequence is TGTGCCAGCAGCTCAGACACAGATACTGAAGCTTTCTTT.

This clonotype was seen a handful of times. The chain links TRBV7-9 to TRBJ2-3, with 11 bases aligning to TRBD2. The CDR3 has 16 residues. CDR1 SEHNR and CDR2 FQNEAQ come from the germline V gene (reference sequence). With V trimmed by 5 bases and J by 0 bases, 4 bases remained unmatched. The CDR3 is CASSQGLAASTDTQYF. As DNA, the CDR3 is TGTGCCAGCAGCCAGGGACTAGCGGCAAGCACAGATACGCAGTATTTT. The variable domain in full, completed from reference TRBV7-9 and TRBJ2-3, reads DTGVSQNPRHKITKRGQNVTFRCDPISEHNRLYWYRQTLGQGPEFLTYFQNEAQLEKSRLLSDRFSAERPKGSFSTLEIQRTEQGDSAMYLCASSQGLAASTDTQYFGPGTRLTVL.